This passage covers 32 T cell receptor beta chains from one sample sequenced in a study of blood T cell repertoires in COVID-19. Produced via immunoSEQ multiplex PCR; TCRdb's table is partial and in-frame only. Here the sample spans 130,000 or so clones, over 70% being singletons. The material sequenced was peripheral blood. The receptors here all came from a man in his fifties or sixties with active or convalescent COVID-19.

The chain joins TRBV5-6 to TRBJ1-2; no definite D call. The V end was cut by 5 bases, the J end by 5 bases, with 7 bases between. Germline CDR1 SGHDT, CDR2 YYEEEE. There are 11 residues in the CDR3. CDR3 bases: TGTGCCAGCAGTCGGTTTTATGGCTACACCTTC. Protein product: CASSRFYGYTF. The complete variable domain, with remaining parts taken from reference TRBV5-6 and TRBJ1-2, reads DAGVTQSPTHLIKTRGQQVTLRCSPKSGHDTVSWYQQALGQGPQFIFQYYEEEERQRGNFPDRFSGHQFPNYSSELNVNALLLGDSALYLCASSRFYGYTFGSGTRLTVV.

The V call is TRBV15, the J call TRBJ2-7; tentative D call: TRBD2 (5 bases). The CDR3 is made up of 14 amino acids. Looked up from germline, CDR1 is LNHNV and CDR2 is YYDKDF (reference sequence). The V and J ends lost 3 bases and 5 bases respectively, with 14 bases between them. The CDR3 bases are TGTGCCACCAGCAGCCGTCGACTACTAGACGAGCAGTACTTC. Translation: CATSSRRLLDEQYF.

The gene calls are TRBV3-1 (or the pseudogene TRBV3-2) and TRBJ1-2; D may be TRBD1 (6 bases). Looked up from germline, CDR1 is LGHDT and CDR2 is YNNKEL (reference sequence). There are 15 residues in the CDR3. The V end was cut by 1 base, the J end by 3 bases, with 12 bases between. The CDR3 DNA reads TGTGCCAGCAGCCAAGGGCAGGGGATGTACTATGGCTACACCTTC. It is translated as CASSQGQGMYYGYTF.

The chain uses TRBV24-1 and TRBJ2-2, with 7 nucleotides matching TRBD1. J lost 3 bases, V lost 3 bases, and 3 bases had no gene match. The CDR3 is 15 amino acids. Germline CDR1 and CDR2: KGHDR and SFDVKD. The CDR3 nucleotides are TGTGCCACCAGTGATCCAACAGGGGACACCGGGGAGCTGTTTTTT. It codes for CATSDPTGDTGELFF.

The CDR3 DNA is TGCAGTGCTAGAGGCAGGGACATTCAGTACTTC. Protein: CSARGRDIQYF. The chain links TRBV20-1 to TRBJ2-4; perhaps TRBD1 as D (5 bases). The germline V and J ends were trimmed by 1 base and 8 bases, with 6 bases remaining between them. In germline, CDR1 is DFQATT, CDR2 SNEGSKA (reference sequence). The CDR3 contains 11 residues.

This chain joins TRBV5-4 and TRBJ2-2, with D maybe TRBD2 (6 bases). Trimming took 1 base from V and 1 from J, leaving 14 bases between them. Per the germline V gene, CDR1 is SGHNT and CDR2 is YYREEE (reference sequence). The CDR3 consists of 17 residues. CDR3 sequence: CASSLSRASENTGELFF. DNA of the CDR3: TGTGCCAGCAGCTTGTCACGGGCTAGCGAGAACACCGGGGAGCTGTTTTTT.

The gene calls are TRBV7-3 and TRBJ2-3; no clear D gene. The germline V and J ends were trimmed by 5 bases and 0 bases, with 6 bases remaining between them. Germline V gene data show CDR1 as SGHTA and CDR2 as FQGTGA. The CDR3 covers 13 residues. The CDR3 nucleotides read TGTGCCAGCAGCATAGCTAGCACAGATACGCAGTATTTT. As protein: CASSIASTDTQYF.

This clone has only a few counts. The rearrangement joins TRBV28 to TRBJ1-1; D is unclear. The V and J ends lost 8 bases and 3 bases respectively, with 13 bases between them. CDR1 and CDR2 from the germline V gene are MDHEN and SYDVKM. The CDR3 is 13 residues long. DNA for the CDR3: TGTGCCAGCCTCCGCGGAGGGTACACTGAAGCTTTCTTT. Amino acids: CASLRGGYTEAFF.

The chain carries TRBV19 and TRBJ2-1; 12 bases map to TRBD2. Germline CDR1 is LNHDA and CDR2 is SQIVND (reference sequence). After removal of 5 bases from V and 10 bases from J, the junction contained 12 bases not matched to a gene. This CDR3 is 16 amino acids long. CDR3 DNA: TGTGCCAGTAGTGCCCAGACTAGCGGGAGTGGGAGGGAGCAGTTCTTC. Its translation: CASSAQTSGSGREQFF.

This chain joins TRBV27 and TRBJ2-2; 8 bases match TRBD1. The CDR3 covers 16 residues. J was trimmed by 0 bases and V by 5 bases; bases with no gene match: 5. Per the germline V gene, CDR1 is MNHEY and CDR2 is SMNVEV (reference sequence). The CDR3 loop is CASSPWTGTNTGELFF. In DNA, the CDR3 is TGTGCCAGCAGTCCCTGGACAGGGACGAACACCGGGGAGCTGTTTTTT.

DNA of the CDR3: TGCGCCAGCAGCTTGGATCGGACTAGCACAGATACGCAGTATTTT. Translating gives CASSLDRTSTDTQYF. The chain joins TRBV5-1 to TRBJ2-3, with D perhaps TRBD2 (5 bases). V was trimmed by 0 bases and J by 0 bases, leaving 8 bases between them. Germline V gives CDR1 SGHRS, CDR2 YFSETQ. The CDR3 length is 15 residues.

CDR3 DNA: TGTGCCAGCAGCTGGGGACAGGGGGCGGACACTGAAGCTTTCTTT. It yields the protein CASSWGQGADTEAFF. The chain joins TRBV7-2 to TRBJ1-1; 12 positions match TRBD1. CDR3 length: 15 residues. Germline trimming cut 4 bases from V and 3 bases from J; bases unmatched to any gene: 3. Looked up from germline, CDR1 is SGHTA and CDR2 is FQGNSA.

This clone was observed a few times. This rearrangement joins TRBV7-9 to TRBJ2-7, with D tentatively TRBD1 (6 bases). V dropped 5 bases and J dropped 2 bases, with 19 bases sitting between them. The CDR3 length is 16 residues. Germline CDR1 reads SEHNR; CDR2 reads FQNEAQ (reference sequence). The CDR3 DNA sequence: TGTGCCAGCAGCGACCCGGGACAAGGGAACACCTACGAGCAGTACTTC. Its protein is CASSDPGQGNTYEQYF. Together with reference TRBV7-9 and TRBJ2-7, the CDR3 gives the full variable domain: DTGVSQNPRHKITKRGQNVTFRCDPISEHNRLYWYRQTLGQGPEFLTYFQNEAQLEKSRLLSDRFSAERPKGSFSTLEIQRTEQGDSAMYLCASSDPGQGNTYEQYFGPGTRLTVT.

The chain employs TRBV5-8 and TRBJ2-1; 10 nucleotides agree with TRBD2. Germline V gene sequence: CDR1 SGHTS, CDR2 YDEGEE. The CDR3 covers 17 residues. Trimming removed 3 bases from V and 6 bases from J; junction bases left unmatched: 12. CDR3 DNA: TGTGCCAGCAGCTCCAACTCCCTAGCGGGAGCTGGCAATGAGCAGTTCTTC. Encoded protein: CASSSNSLAGAGNEQFF.

The rearrangement links TRBV4-1 to TRBJ1-4; 8 nucleotides match TRBD1. V shed 3 bases, J shed 1 base, and the junction held 4 bases outside the gene matches. The CDR3 runs to 16 residues. Germline V gene lookup returns CDR1 MGHRA and CDR2 YSYEKL. CDR3 amino acids: CASSHSGQGTNEKLFF. In nucleotides, the CDR3 is TGCGCCAGCAGCCACAGCGGACAGGGAACTAATGAAAAACTGTTTTTT.

J is TRBJ2-2 and V is TRBV24-1, with 9 bases matching TRBD1. The CDR3 sequence is 17 residues long. V lost 7 bases and J lost 1; bases outside the gene matches: 9. The V gene's germline CDR1 is KGHDR and CDR2 SFDVKD. CDR3 coding DNA: TGTGCCACCAGCCCCGGGACAGGGCTCAGGAACACCGGGGAGCTGTTTTTT. Translated: CATSPGTGLRNTGELFF.

The rearrangement uses TRBV5-1 and TRBJ2-2; 16 bases line up with TRBD2. Germline loops: CDR1 SGHRS, CDR2 YFSETQ. This CDR3 spans 21 amino acids. Trimming cost V 3 bases and J 1 base; bases outside gene matches: 12. The CDR3 DNA reads as TGCGCCAGCAGCTCTCCACCGGGACTAGCGGGAGGGTTCGGGAACACCGGGGAGCTGTTTTTT. This sequence encodes CASSSPPGLAGGFGNTGELFF.

This chain connects TRBV28 to TRBJ2-2; D is possibly TRBD2 (6 bases). Deletions cut 0 bases from V and 6 bases from J, with 11 bases between. Germline CDR1 is MDHEN and CDR2 is SYDVKM. The CDR3 consists of 15 residues. CDR3 sequence reads: CASSLWSQRAGELFF. In DNA form, the CDR3 reads TGTGCCAGCAGTTTATGGTCACAGCGGGCCGGGGAGCTGTTTTTT. The variable domain in full, completed from reference TRBV28 and TRBJ2-2, reads DVKVTQSSRYLVKRTGEKVFLECVQDMDHENMFWYRQDPGLGLRLIYFSYDVKMKEKGDIPEGYSVSREKKERFSLILESASTNQTSMYLCASSLWSQRAGELFFGEGSRLTVL.

CDR3 in amino acids: CASSSQRLSGANVLTF. The CDR3 nucleotides are TGTGCCAGCAGCTCCCAGCGCCTGTCTGGGGCCAACGTCCTGACTTTC. The rearrangement joins TRBV7-3 to TRBJ2-6; D unresolved. CDR1 and CDR2 (germline): SGHTA, FQGTGA. This CDR3 spans 16 amino acids. The V end lost 4 bases, the J end lost 1 base, and 11 bases lay between the germline ends.

The V gene is TRBV18, the J gene TRBJ2-7; the match to TRBD2 covers 7 bases. J was trimmed by 3 bases and V by 3 bases; bases with no gene match: 2. The CDR3 sequence is 13 residues long. Germline lookup yields CDR1 KGHSH and CDR2 LQKENI. Here the CDR3 reads CASSPGRLYEQYF. The CDR3 region has the DNA TGTGCCAGCTCACCCGGGAGGCTCTACGAGCAGTACTTC. The entire variable domain, with the rest obtained from reference TRBV18 and TRBJ2-7, is as follows: NAGVMQNPRHLVRRRGQEARLRCSPMKGHSHVYWYRQLPEEGLKFMVYLQKENIIDESGMPKERFSAEFPKEGPSILRIQQVVRGDSAAYFCASSPGRLYEQYFGPGTRLTVT.

This clone was seen a single time. The chain couples TRBV4-2 to TRBJ2-1; TRBD2 agrees at 10 bases. V dropped 0 bases and J dropped 4; count of bases not matched to a gene: 9. The germline gives CDR1 LGHNA, CDR2 YNFKEQ. The CDR3 sequence is 18 residues long. The CDR3 nucleotides are TGTGCCAGCAGCCAAGATCGGTCCAGCGGGGGGGCTTACAATGAGCAGTTCTTC. Encoded protein: CASSQDRSSGGAYNEQFF.

The chain couples TRBV6-5 to TRBJ2-7, with TRBD1 matching over 7 bases. Germline CDR1 reads MNHEY; CDR2 reads SVGAGI. The CDR3 consists of 14 residues. The V gene end was trimmed by 8 bases and the J gene end by 2 bases; junction bases not matched to a gene: 9. The CDR3 bases are TGTGCCAGCCTTCCAAGGGGGCGCGCCTACGAGCAGTACTTC. Encoded protein: CASLPRGRAYEQYF.

This clone was seen only a few times. The chain is built from TRBV6-1 and TRBJ1-2; TRBD1 matches at 11 bases. The V segment lost 2 bases and the J segment 1 base; nucleotides outside the gene matches: 9. Germline V CDR1 and CDR2: MNHNS, SASEGT. The CDR3 loop spans 18 amino acids. The CDR3 reads CASSEQGTGGRYNYGYTF. For the CDR3, the DNA is TGTGCCAGCAGTGAACAGGGGACAGGGGGTCGATATAACTATGGCTACACCTTC.

The genes are TRBV6-5 and TRBJ1-5; D is possibly TRBD1 (5 bases). The germline V gene has CDR1 MNHEY and CDR2 SVGAGI. This CDR3 contains 14 residues. Trimming removed 6 bases from V and 3 bases from J, with 12 bases in between. The DNA for the CDR3 is TGTGCCAGCAGAAGGGCAGGGAACAATCAGCCCCAGCATTTT. Translating it yields CASRRAGNNQPQHF.

In its sample, this clone was seen once. V gene TRBV10-3 combines with J gene TRBJ1-3, with D unclear. The CDR3 covers 14 residues. Germline V gene data show CDR1 as ENHRY and CDR2 as SYGVKD. V was cut by 4 bases and J by 0 bases, with 7 bases left in between. The chain's CDR3 is CAISVDNSGNTIYF. CDR3 bases: TGTGCCATCAGTGTCGACAACTCTGGAAACACCATATATTTT.

This chain uses TRBV30 with TRBJ1-2; 8 bases are shared with TRBD1. This CDR3 is built from 13 residues. The J segment lost 3 bases and the V segment lost 0 bases, leaving 0 bases of the junction unmatched. CDR1 GTSNPN and CDR2 SVGIG come from the germline V gene (reference sequence). This CDR3 reads CAWSVDRDYGYTF. CDR3 DNA: TGTGCCTGGAGTGTGGACAGGGACTATGGCTACACCTTC.

The chain carries TRBV9 and TRBJ2-1, with D perhaps TRBD2 (6 bases). CDR3 length equals 17 residues. Germline values: CDR1 SGDLS, CDR2 YYNGEE. V was shortened by 2 bases and J by 9 bases, with 24 bases between the two germline ends. CDR3 sequence (DNA): TGTGCCAGCAGCGTGACGGGAGATCGAGGGCGGGTAGGTGAGCAGTTCTTC. Its protein product is CASSVTGDRGRVGEQFF.

The rearrangement joins TRBV7-3 to TRBJ2-7, with a possible D match to TRBD1 (7 bases). The V end was cut by 4 bases, the J end by 4 bases, with 17 bases between. There are 15 residues in the CDR3. Germline values: CDR1 SGHTA, CDR2 FQGTGA. The CDR3: CASSYQGGGGYEQYF. CDR3 bases: TGTGCCAGCAGCTACCAAGGAGGGGGCGGGTACGAGCAGTACTTC.

This clone was seen just once. This chain connects TRBV3-1 (or the pseudogene TRBV3-2) to TRBJ1-6; the match to TRBD1 covers 9 bases. Germline CDR1 and CDR2: LGHDT and YNNKEL (reference sequence). V gave up 4 bases and J gave up 7 bases; unmatched junction bases: 8. The CDR3 sequence is 16 residues long. For the CDR3, the DNA is TGTGCCAGCAGCCTCGGGACAGGGTTATTCAATTCACCCCTCCACTTT. Its protein is CASSLGTGLFNSPLHF.

The chain joins TRBV29-1 to TRBJ2-5; unclear D gene. This CDR3 is built from 8 residues. Germline V gives CDR1 SQVTM, CDR2 ANQGSEA. Written as DNA, the CDR3 is TGCAGGCGTGAGACCCAGTACTTC. Translated, it gives CRRETQYF.

The chain recombines TRBV6-5 with TRBJ1-6; weak D call: TRBD1 (5 bases). V was pared by 6 bases and J by 11 bases, with 11 bases between. Germline V gives CDR1 MNHEY, CDR2 SVGAGI. The CDR3 is 12 residues long. The CDR3 DNA follows: TGTGCCAGCAGCCAGGGAACTCCACCCCTCCACTTT. Its translation: CASSQGTPPLHF.

There are a few counts of this clone. The rearrangement uses TRBV7-2 and TRBJ2-2, with D maybe TRBD2 (5 bases). Trimming stripped 0 bases from V and 5 bases from J, with 13 bases between. CDR3 length equals 16 residues. The V gene's germline CDR1 is SGHTA and CDR2 FQGNSA. The CDR3 here is CASSLAPGRGTGELFF. The CDR3 DNA reads TGTGCCAGCAGCTTAGCGCCGGGTCGAGGGACCGGGGAGCTGTTTTTT.